This T cell receptor (beta chain) was retrieved from a study of blood T cell repertoires in COVID-19. Study-wide context: There were acute and convalescent COVID-19 samples, and they came from the United States, Italy and Spain. Sample material is recorded as cDNA or gDNA derived from T cells, B-cell-depleted T cells, or PBMCs.

Germline CDR1 SGHNT, CDR2 YYREEE (reference sequence). With V trimmed by 4 bases and J by 5 bases, 9 bases remained unmatched. The CDR3 is 15 amino acids. Original processing methods: Estimates of nucleated cell counts were drawn from the amplification of reference gene primers. TCRdb's table, derived via immunoSEQ multiplex PCR, lists solely in-frame clones and lacks some. The V and J calls and clone size are taken from that table; D and trimming were inferred from the DNA. The table includes 210,000 or so clones, 85% to 90% detected once. This TCR came from a woman between 50 and 59 years old with acute or convalescent COVID-19. Sequenced sample: peripheral blood. The chain joins TRBV5-4 to TRBJ2-5, with 9 bases matching TRBD1. This chain's CDR3 is CASSGGTGSRETQYF. CDR3 nucleotides: TGTGCCAGCAGCGGCGGGACAGGGAGTAGGGAGACCCAGTACTTC.